The sequence of this T cell receptor beta chain was determined in a study of post-analysis software for immune sequencing data. Study-level background: Several disease courses (relapsing-remitting, secondary progressive and progressive-relapsing) of multiple sclerosis were included. General study points: Multiple sclerosis patients showed significantly lower normalized Chao1 diversity than controls did. By F measure, strong co-clustering occurred among samples prepared in the same batch. TRBV5-6, TRBV5-1 and TRBV20-1 were among four or five TRBV segments more frequent in patients than controls.

Germline V gives CDR1 SGHTA, CDR2 FQGTGA. CDR3 length: 15 residues. Unmatched junction bases numbered 13, after V lost 5 bases and J lost 8 bases. Notes on this clonotype: Its antigen is still unknown.

Unique molecular identifiers tagged the TCR beta cDNA libraries. There were roughly 1 to 11 million T cells, and around 460,000 cDNA molecules came from them. Via MiXCR, TCRdb re-called the PCR reads, giving one row per CDR3 protein. Of under 900,000 distinct CDR3 sequences in the sample, about 53% were seen once. The genes are TRBV7-3 and TRBJ2-3, with 7 nucleotides matching TRBD2. Material for sequencing was blood. This TCR derives from a girl aged 10 to 17 with multiple sclerosis. CDR3 protein: CASSPPGGTSGTQYF. CDR3 DNA sequence: TGTGCCAGCAGCCCCCCCGGGGGGACCTCGGGTACGCAGTATTTT.